The 12 T cell receptor beta chains in this list originate from one sample, sequenced in a study of breast tumors, draining lymph nodes, adjacent tissues. TCRdb used MiXCR to reprocess the multiplex PCR reads, holding one entry per CDR3 protein. Seen here are 140,000 to 150,000 distinct CDR3 sequences, around a third observed once, and the top ten hold roughly 2.3%. Breast cancer patients provided tissue from their axillary draining lymph nodes. Sequencing was carried out using axillary lymph node tissue. These receptors were taken from a female donor with breast cancer. Some clones in this sample may be carry-over from other donors' samples.

This clonotype has just a few counts. The V gene is TRBV27, the J gene TRBJ2-1; tentatively, D is TRBD1 or TRBD2 (5 bases each). This CDR3 is 16 amino acids long. Germline V gene sequence: CDR1 MNHEY, CDR2 SMNVEV (reference sequence). The V gene lost 6 bases and the J gene lost 0 bases, with 15 bases spanning the gap. The CDR3 DNA follows: TGTGCCAGCAGCACGACCTGGGACCGCTCCTACAATGAGCAGTTCTTC. This translates into CASSTTWDRSYNEQFF.

This clonotype occurred many times. V and J are TRBV6-2 or TRBV6-3 and TRBJ1-2, with 12 positions matching TRBD1. The V gene end was trimmed by 4 bases and the J gene end by 8 bases; junction bases not matched to a gene: 11. Germline lookup yields CDR1 MNHEY and CDR2 SVGEGT. This CDR3 contains 16 residues. The CDR3 region has the DNA TGTGCCAGCAGTTCCCTTCGGGACAGGGGGCAGGGCGGCTACACCTTC. Protein product: CASSSLRDRGQGGYTF.

This clonotype occurred many times. The V call is TRBV12-3 or TRBV12-4, the J call TRBJ1-5; tentative D call: TRBD1 (6 bases). The CDR3 has 17 residues. Trimming shortened V by 6 bases and J by 2 bases, and 20 bases separated the two germline ends. The CDR3 region is CASSSTSQGIGNQPQHF. CDR3 coding DNA: TGTGCCAGCAGCTCCACCAGTCAGGGGATCGGCAATCAGCCCCAGCATTTT.

This clonotype was recorded many times. V and J are TRBV6-1 and TRBJ1-4; D is ambiguous. Trimming left V 4 bases short and J 8 bases short, with 11 bases between. Germline V CDR1 and CDR2: MNHNS, SASEGT. The CDR3 covers 13 residues. The CDR3 is CASSVSLGEKLFF. The DNA for the CDR3 is TGTGCCAGCAGTGTCTCTCTAGGGGAAAAACTGTTTTTT.

This clonotype was observed at least ten times. CDR3 sequence reads: CASSPSRGDRGHEQFF. The CDR3 DNA follows: TGTGCCAGCTCACCATCACGGGGCGACAGGGGCCATGAGCAGTTCTTC. V and J are TRBV18 and TRBJ2-1; 8 nucleotides match TRBD1. J lost 8 bases, V lost 2 bases, and 11 bases had no gene match. This CDR3 is built from 16 residues. Germline V gene lookup returns CDR1 KGHSH and CDR2 LQKENI. Variable domain in full (rest from reference TRBV18 and TRBJ2-1): NAGVMQNPRHLVRRRGQEARLRCSPMKGHSHVYWYRQLPEEGLKFMVYLQKENIIDESGMPKERFSAEFPKEGPSILRIQQVVRGDSAAYFCASSPSRGDRGHEQFFGPGTRLTVL.

This clonotype was observed many times. The rearrangement joins TRBV4-1 to TRBJ2-1; possible D gene TRBD1, 6 bases. This CDR3 region has 14 residues. V was cut by 3 bases and J by 10 bases, with 16 bases left in between. In germline, CDR1 is MGHRA, CDR2 YSYEKL. The CDR3 nucleotides are TGCGCCAGCAGCCATATTACAGGGTCGGGAGAGCAGTTCTTC. Its translation is CASSHITGSGEQFF.

This clonotype was counted at least ten times. J is TRBJ1-5 and V is TRBV20-1; 9 bases fit TRBD1. V lost 0 bases to trimming and J lost 6 bases; unmatched junction nucleotides: 12. The CDR3 loop spans 17 amino acids. Germline lookup yields CDR1 DFQATT and CDR2 SNEGSKA (reference sequence). This chain's CDR3 is CSARDRQGGSLGQPQHF. The CDR3 nucleotides read TGCAGTGCTAGAGATAGACAGGGGGGATCTCTCGGTCAGCCCCAGCATTTT.

This clonotype was observed a handful of times. A much larger clone is a single base away; this may be a read error. This rearrangement joins TRBV6-1 to TRBJ2-5; maybe TRBD2 (6 bases). CDR1 is MNHNS and CDR2 is SASEGT in the germline V gene. Trimming cost V 5 bases and J 4 bases, with 26 bases left between them. The CDR3 extends over 18 amino acids. This chain's CDR3 is CASSQSAFSSRGGETQYF. As DNA, the CDR3 is TGTGCCAGCAGTCAATCCGCTTTTTCGTCGCGGGGAGGAGAGACCCAGTACTTC.

The chain joins TRBV7-9 to TRBJ1-2, with 11 bases matching TRBD1. The germline V gene encodes CDR1 SEHNR and CDR2 FQNEAQ (reference sequence). CDR3 size: 15 residues. Losses at the gene ends were 5 bases for V and 8 bases for J; bases not matched to a gene: 10. Here the CDR3 reads CASSTGTGGDCGYTF. The DNA for the CDR3 is TGTGCCAGCAGCACCGGGACAGGGGGAGATTGCGGCTACACCTTC.

This clonotype was found many times. A junction boundary mismatches the germline segment, possibly from a read error. V usage is TRBV7-9 and J usage is TRBJ1-3; D might be TRBD1 (6 bases). The CDR3 totals 17 residues. Looked up from germline, CDR1 is SEHNR and CDR2 is FQNEAQ (reference sequence). The CDR3 DNA sequence: TGTGCCAGCAGCTTAGGGACATGGACAGTGTCTGGAAACCCCATATATTTT. This codes for CASSLGTWTVSGNPIYF.

Many counts were recorded for this clonotype. V gene TRBV7-8 combines with J gene TRBJ2-7; TRBD1 matches at 7 bases. Germline-derived CDR1 and CDR2 are SGHVS and FQNEAQ. The CDR3 contains 12 residues. Losses at the gene ends were 5 bases for V and 4 bases for J; bases not matched to a gene: 2. The CDR3 region is CASSIQGYEQYF. The CDR3 bases are TGTGCCAGCAGCATACAGGGGTACGAGCAGTACTTC.

This clonotype was seen ten or more times. V gene TRBV7-8 combines with J gene TRBJ1-6; D uncertain. Trimming removed 2 bases from V and 0 bases from J, with 11 bases in between. Germline V gives CDR1 SGHVS, CDR2 FQNEAQ. The CDR3 totals 17 residues. The CDR3 reads CASSLSKGLSYNSPLHF. CDR3 in DNA: TGTGCCAGCAGCTTAAGTAAGGGCCTCTCCTATAATTCACCCCTCCACTTT.